The next 23 T cell receptor beta chains were all read from a single sample in a study of post-analysis software for immune sequencing data. Notes on the study in general: TRBV segments more frequent in patients than in controls numbered a few and included TRBV5-6, TRBV5-1 and TRBV20-1.

Incorporated into the TCR beta cDNA libraries were unique molecular identifiers, which served to reduce PCR and sequencing biases. Using its own MiXCR run on the PCR reads, TCRdb lists one record per CDR3 protein. This table has approximately 400,000 distinct CDR3 sequences, about a third appearing once. Antigens for these TCRs are unknown. Sequenced: blood. Source of these receptors: a girl aged 10-17 years with multiple sclerosis.

This clonotype was observed a handful of times. The CDR3, as DNA: TGTGCCAGCAGTTCGAGGGGGACAGGGATTGTCCACGAGCAGTACTTC. Its translation is CASSSRGTGIVHEQYF. This chain links TRBV13 with TRBJ2-7, with TRBD1 identical over 9 bases. This CDR3 has 16 amino acids. V dropped 6 bases and J dropped 5; count of bases not matched to a gene: 14. Germline-derived CDR1 and CDR2 are PRHDT and FYEKMQ (reference sequence).

The genes are TRBV19 and TRBJ1-1; tentatively, D is TRBD1 (5 bases). Deletions cut 6 bases from V and 5 bases from J, with 19 bases between. The germline V gene has CDR1 LNHDA and CDR2 SQIVND (reference sequence). There are 15 residues in the CDR3. CDR3 region: CASSLKYRQGTEAFF. CDR3 sequence (DNA): TGTGCCAGTAGCTTAAAGTACAGGCAAGGGACTGAAGCTTTCTTT.

This sequence joins TRBV29-1 and TRBJ2-5; TRBD1 agrees at 10 bases. The V gene's germline CDR1 is SQVTM and CDR2 ANQGSEA. V trimming: 2 bases; J trimming: 8 bases; junction bases outside the gene matches: 8. This CDR3 is 14 amino acids long. This CDR3 reads CSVEKRDRGATQYF. CDR3 in DNA: TGCAGCGTTGAAAAAAGGGACAGGGGCGCCACCCAGTACTTC.

The chain has TRBV9 and TRBJ2-2; TRBD1 matches at 7 bases. The CDR3 is 14 residues long. The J segment lost 5 bases and the V segment lost 3 bases, leaving 4 bases of the junction unmatched. Germline CDR1 and CDR2: SGDLS and YYNGEE. The CDR3 coding sequence is TGTGCCAGCAGCGGCCCCAGGGGGACCGGGGAGCTGTTTTTT. This gives the protein CASSGPRGTGELFF.

The chain joins TRBV29-1 to TRBJ2-3; 8 positions agree with TRBD2. The CDR3 covers 14 residues. Per germline, CDR1 SQVTM and CDR2 ANQGSEA. The junction had 6 bases not matched to a gene; V was cut back by 6 bases and J by 1 base. CDR3: CSVTGGVGTDTQYF. The CDR3 coding sequence is TGCAGCGTCACCGGGGGGGTCGGCACAGATACGCAGTATTTT.

The rearrangement links TRBV6-5 to TRBJ1-6, with D uncertain. Looked up from germline, CDR1 is MNHEY and CDR2 is SVGAGI. With 5 bases removed from V and 10 bases from J, the gap between germline ends came to 9 bases. The CDR3 is 12 residues long. CDR3 DNA sequence: TGTGCCAGCAGTCCCCCGTTCTCACCCCTCCACTTT. Protein sequence: CASSPPFSPLHF.

Regarding this clonotype: One end of the junction fails to match germline, which may point to a read error. The V and J genes are TRBV4-1 and TRBJ2-7; TRBD2 matches at 10 bases. The CDR3 contains 16 residues. Germline V gene sequence: CDR1 MGHRA, CDR2 YSYEKL. Here the CDR3 reads CAGSQVAGGSSYEQYF. CDR3 DNA sequence: TGCGCCGGCAGCCAAGTAGCGGGGGGCAGCTCCTACGAGCAGTACTTC.

The CDR3 DNA reads TGTGCCAGCAGTGCGATGACAGGTTTACGCGGCTATGGCTACACCTTC. Protein sequence: CASSAMTGLRGYGYTF. The rearrangement joins TRBV12-3 or TRBV12-4 to TRBJ1-2, with a possible D match to TRBD1 (6 bases). This CDR3 spans 16 amino acids. V dropped 5 bases and J dropped 4 bases, with 20 bases sitting between them.

The rearrangement uses TRBV20-1 and TRBJ1-4; D may be TRBD1 (6 bases). The germline V gene encodes CDR1 DFQATT and CDR2 SNEGSKA (reference sequence). The CDR3 has 16 residues. V lost 4 bases to trimming and J lost 0 bases, with 15 bases between them. CDR3 sequence (DNA): TGCAGTGCTACCGTGGGGGCCTTTGCAACTAATGAAAAACTGTTTTTT. Translating it yields CSATVGAFATNEKLFF.

V is TRBV5-1 and J is TRBJ1-2; possible D gene TRBD1, 6 bases. V was clipped by 4 bases and J by 7 bases, with 14 bases between them. Germline V gene lookup returns CDR1 SGHRS and CDR2 YFSETQ. The CDR3 sequence is 13 residues long. CDR3 protein: CASSPRGGFGYTF. The CDR3 DNA follows: TGCGCCAGCAGCCCGAGAGGGGGGTTTGGCTACACCTTC.

This clonotype was found a few times. This rearrangement joins TRBV5-1 to TRBJ1-1; possible D gene TRBD1, 6 bases. This CDR3 region has 16 residues. V lost 4 bases to trimming and J lost 1 base, with 17 bases between them. CDR1 SGHRS and CDR2 YFSETQ come from the germline V gene. The CDR3: CASSTETGRENTEAFF. In DNA, the CDR3 is TGCGCCAGCAGCACCGAGACAGGCAGGGAGAACACTGAAGCTTTCTTT.

This clonotype appeared once. This may be a read error, as it is one base from a much larger clone. The V and J genes are TRBV6-5 and TRBJ1-2; D is unresolved. CDR1 MNHEY and CDR2 SVGAGI come from the germline V gene. CDR3 size: 13 residues. CDR3 in amino acids: CGSSYGGNYGYTF. CDR3 sequence (DNA): TGTGGCAGCAGTTATGGTGGGAACTATGGCTACACCTTC.

The sample holds a few counts of this clonotype. The chain recombines TRBV6-6 with TRBJ1-1, with D uncertain. The CDR3 extends over 17 amino acids. From germline, CDR1 is MNHNY and CDR2 SVGAGI (reference sequence). V was cut by 2 bases and J by 9 bases, with 25 bases left in between. The CDR3 loop is CASSYQLPGRTREKAFF. Here the CDR3 DNA reads TGTGCCAGCAGTTACCAACTTCCGGGCCGGACTCGAGAAAAAGCTTTCTTT.

The chain combines TRBV20-1 with TRBJ1-2; D might be TRBD1 (5 bases). The germline V gene has CDR1 DFQATT and CDR2 SNEGSKA (reference sequence). Trimming cost V 3 bases and J 0 bases, with 11 bases left between them. This CDR3 contains 14 residues. The CDR3 DNA follows: TGCAGTGCTAGTGGGGGGACGCCTAACTATGGCTACACCTTC. Its protein is CSASGGTPNYGYTF.

The chain recombines TRBV11-1 with TRBJ2-2, with 9 nucleotides matching TRBD2. This CDR3 is 21 amino acids long. J lost 6 bases, V lost 6 bases, and 26 bases had no gene match. CDR1 SGHAT and CDR2 FQDESV come from the germline V gene (reference sequence). The CDR3 protein is CASSPPLDGPLRAGGAGELFF. The CDR3 region has the DNA TGTGCCAGCAGTCCGCCCCTCGACGGTCCCCTCCGAGCGGGGGGTGCCGGGGAGCTGTTTTTT.

The V call is TRBV27, the J call TRBJ2-5; no firm D call. The V gene's germline CDR1 is MNHEY and CDR2 SMNVEV (reference sequence). This CDR3 spans 15 amino acids. V dropped 6 bases and J dropped 2 bases, with 16 bases sitting between them. The CDR3 protein is CASSQDENRQETQYF. The CDR3 DNA follows: TGTGCCAGCAGCCAAGATGAGAATAGGCAAGAGACCCAGTACTTC.

This clonotype was picked up a small number of times. The chain uses TRBV7-2 and TRBJ2-3; a weak D match, TRBD2 (6 bases). Trimming pared 3 bases from V and 2 bases from J, leaving 12 bases between. The CDR3 length is 15 residues. The germline CDR1 and CDR2 sequences are SGHTA and FQGNSA. CDR3 DNA sequence: TGTGCCAGCAGCTTGCGGCGGGGAACCACAGATACGCAGTATTTT. It is translated as CASSLRRGTTDTQYF.

J is TRBJ2-1 and V is TRBV13; no firm D call. The CDR3 is 13 amino acids. Germline values: CDR1 PRHDT, CDR2 FYEKMQ (reference sequence). V dropped 1 base and J dropped 4 bases, with 5 bases sitting between them. CDR3 nucleotides: TGTGCCAGCAGCTTAGCACGGTACAATGAGCAGTTCTTC. Translation: CASSLARYNEQFF. The full variable domain, its missing parts supplied by reference TRBV13 and TRBJ2-1, is AAGVIQSPRHLIKEKRETATLKCYPIPRHDTVYWYQQGPGQDPQFLISFYEKMQSDKGSIPDRFSAQQFSDYHSELNMSSLELGDSALYFCASSLARYNEQFFGPGTRLTVL.

Turning to this clonotype: One end of the junction does not line up with germline, which may come from a read error. The chain is built from TRBV7-3 and TRBJ1-5; D uncertain. In germline, CDR1 is SGHTA, CDR2 FQGTGA. The CDR3 totals 13 residues. The CDR3, as DNA: TGTGCCTGCAGCATTAGCCCGGATCAGCCCCAGCATTTT. It codes for CACSISPDQPQHF.

V gene TRBV5-1 combines with J gene TRBJ2-2, with 11 bases fitting TRBD2. The CDR3 sequence is 16 residues long. Trimming cost V 7 bases and J 1 base; bases outside gene matches: 6. CDR1 and CDR2 (germline): SGHRS, YFSETQ. DNA for the CDR3: TGCGCCAGCGGCCTAGCGGGGGGCCGGAACACCGGGGAGCTGTTTTTT. It codes for CASGLAGGRNTGELFF. Complete variable domain (other parts from reference TRBV5-1 and TRBJ2-2): KAGVTQTPRYLIKTRGQQVTLSCSPISGHRSVSWYQQTPGQGLQFLFEYFSETQRNKGNFPGRFSGRQFSNSRSEMNVSTLELGDSALYLCASGLAGGRNTGELFFGEGSRLTVL.

The gene calls are TRBV6-1 and TRBJ2-7, with 12 bases matching TRBD2. The CDR3 length is 16 residues. Germline V gene lookup returns CDR1 MNHNS and CDR2 SASEGT. J gave up 5 bases and V 2 bases, and 7 bases lay outside the gene matches. CDR3 nucleotide sequence: TGTGCCAGCAGTGAACGACTAGCGGGGGTTCTCCACGAGCAGTACTTC. Translated: CASSERLAGVLHEQYF.

This clonotype occurred a few times. This sequence joins TRBV27 and TRBJ2-3; 10 nucleotides match TRBD2. Germline loops: CDR1 MNHEY, CDR2 SMNVEV (reference sequence). V lost 5 bases to trimming and J lost 4 bases; unmatched junction nucleotides: 6. The CDR3 consists of 15 residues. Here the CDR3 reads CASSNSGGAADTQYF. DNA for the CDR3: TGTGCCAGCAGTAACAGCGGGGGGGCCGCAGATACGCAGTATTTT.

This clonotype was found a few times. CDR3 nucleotides: TGTGCCAGCATCCCTGGGACAACTAACTATGGCTACACCTTC. Amino acid sequence: CASIPGTTNYGYTF. This rearrangement joins TRBV12-3 or TRBV12-4 to TRBJ1-2, with D perhaps TRBD1 (6 bases). Trimming took off 7 bases at V and 0 bases at J, with 12 bases between the two ends. The CDR3 length is 14 residues.